The 10 T cell receptor beta chains below all came from one sample that was sequenced in a study of blood T cell repertoires in COVID-19. Data came from immunoSEQ multiplex PCR; TCRdb stores just in-frame clones and leaves some out. The top ten clones hold roughly 5% of a sample with 150,000 to 200,000 clones, approximately 82% of them seen once. The sample taken for sequencing was PBMCs or T cells enriched from blood (not recorded which). The receptors derive from a woman aged 55-69 years with acute COVID-19.

This clone was found a few times. V and J are TRBV6-5 and TRBJ1-2, with D unclear. The germline V and J ends were trimmed by 6 bases and 2 bases, with 13 bases remaining between them. The germline V gene has CDR1 MNHEY and CDR2 SVGAGI. This CDR3 spans 14 amino acids. CDR3 nucleotides: TGTGCCAGCAGAGATATTGGAGCCAACTATGGCTACACCTTC. This gives the protein CASRDIGANYGYTF.

The chain carries TRBV5-4 and TRBJ2-7, with 7 positions matching TRBD1. CDR3 length: 14 residues. The J segment lost 6 bases and the V segment lost 5 bases, leaving 11 bases of the junction unmatched. Germline V gives CDR1 SGHNT, CDR2 YYREEE (reference sequence). CDR3 nucleotide sequence: TGTGCCAGCAGTGCAGGGGGTAGGGGGCTCGAGCAGTACTTC. Translated: CASSAGGRGLEQYF.

The genes are TRBV28 and TRBJ1-2; D not resolved. Germline V CDR1 and CDR2: MDHEN, SYDVKM. Deletions cut 6 bases from V and 1 base from J, with 9 bases between. CDR3 size: 13 residues. CDR3 loop: CASRPGFNYGYTF. In DNA, the CDR3 is TGTGCCAGCAGGCCCGGGTTTAACTATGGCTACACCTTC.

The V gene is TRBV7-6, the J gene TRBJ1-6, with no clear D. The CDR3 extends over 15 amino acids. The germline V and J ends were trimmed by 2 bases and 5 bases, with 10 bases remaining between them. CDR1 and CDR2 (germline): SGHVS, FNYEAQ. The CDR3 nucleotides read TGTGCCAGCAGCTTATCGCAACTTAATAATTCACCCCTCCACTTT. The encoded protein is CASSLSQLNNSPLHF.

The chain carries TRBV19 and TRBJ1-6, with D possibly being TRBD1 (6 bases). V was pared by 3 bases and J by 6 bases, with 15 bases between. CDR1 is LNHDA, CDR2 SQIVND, per germline (reference sequence). The CDR3 totals 16 residues. CDR3 DNA sequence: TGTGCCAGTAGTATTCTTTTAGGGGGTGGTAATTCACCCCTCCACTTT. Translation gives CASSILLGGGNSPLHF.

In nucleotides, the CDR3 is TGTGCCATCAGTTTCCTAGGGGGGGGCCAAGAGACCCAGTACTTC. Translation: CAISFLGGGQETQYF. This chain connects TRBV10-3 to TRBJ2-5; TRBD2 might be the D (7 bases). The V end was cut by 5 bases, the J end by 1 base, with 14 bases between. CDR1 is ENHRY, CDR2 SYGVKD, per germline. The length of the CDR3 is 15 residues.

The chain joins TRBV6-5 to TRBJ1-2, with 7 bases matching TRBD1. Germline V gene lookup returns CDR1 MNHEY and CDR2 SVGAGI. The CDR3 is 15 residues long. The ends lost 6 bases at V and 1 base at J; junction bases unmatched: 8. The CDR3 spells CASRDAGQINYGYTF. CDR3 coding DNA: TGTGCCAGCAGGGACGCGGGACAGATTAACTATGGCTACACCTTC.

This clone appeared once. This chain connects TRBV11-2 to TRBJ1-1; maybe TRBD1 (5 bases). The V end was cut by 4 bases, the J end by 1 base, with 10 bases between. Germline CDR1 is SGHAT and CDR2 is FQNNGV. The CDR3 contains 14 residues. The CDR3 coding sequence is TGTGCCAGCAGCTACCGCCAGGGGAACACTGAAGCTTTCTTT. This translates into CASSYRQGNTEAFF.

This clone appeared a single time. The chain has TRBV24-1 and TRBJ1-1, with D perhaps TRBD1 (5 bases). The CDR3 is made up of 13 amino acids. Trimming left V 5 bases short and J 5 bases short, with 11 bases between. CDR1 is KGHDR, CDR2 SFDVKD, per germline. The CDR3 nucleotides are TGTGCCACCAGTGCCTTCGGGGGTACTGAAGCTTTCTTT. As protein: CATSAFGGTEAFF.

This clone was observed once. This rearrangement joins TRBV7-9 to TRBJ2-3; TRBD2 matches at 10 bases. V lost 3 bases, J lost 5 bases, and 2 bases stayed unmatched. Germline-derived CDR1 and CDR2 are SEHNR and FQNEAQ (reference sequence). The length of the CDR3 is 14 residues. DNA of the CDR3: TGTGCCAGCAGCTTTTGGACTAGCGGAGATACGCAGTATTTT. Its protein is CASSFWTSGDTQYF.